Listed here are 23 T cell receptor beta chains from one sample, sequenced in a study of shared T cell receptors in the human thymus. Profiled with immunoSEQ multiplex PCR; TCRdb holds only in-frame clones, not every one. The sample yields 650,000 to 950,000 clones, 70% to 90% seen once. The sample was also linked to a second study, of human thymus T cells.

Sequencing used thymocytes. Source of these receptors: a girl under two years old with a congenital heart defect.

This chain links TRBV6-6 with TRBJ2-1; no clear D. Trimming removed 3 bases at V and 8 bases at J, with 11 bases between. CDR3 size: 13 residues. The germline gives CDR1 MNHNY, CDR2 SVGAGI (reference sequence). CDR3 DNA sequence: TGTGCCAGCAGTTATCCAGTTCGTTATGAGCAGTTCTTC. This gives the protein CASSYPVRYEQFF.

The chain joins TRBV5-1 to TRBJ1-3, with D perhaps matching TRBD1 (5 bases). Germline CDR1 is SGHRS and CDR2 is YFSETQ. This CDR3 comprises 15 residues. Deletions cut 3 bases from V and 2 bases from J, with 12 bases between. The CDR3 DNA follows: TGCGCCAGCAGCTGGGATACAGGAGCTGGAAACACCATATATTTT. Translating gives CASSWDTGAGNTIYF.

J is TRBJ1-1 and V is TRBV5-1, with D hard to call. The V and J ends lost 7 bases and 3 bases respectively, with 13 bases between them. The germline V gene encodes CDR1 SGHRS and CDR2 YFSETQ. The CDR3 runs 13 residues. The CDR3 spells CASVGSDHTEAFF. CDR3 DNA: TGCGCCAGCGTCGGGTCAGATCACACTGAAGCTTTCTTT. Combining the CDR3 with reference TRBV5-1 and TRBJ1-1 gives the whole variable domain KAGVTQTPRYLIKTRGQQVTLSCSPISGHRSVSWYQQTPGQGLQFLFEYFSETQRNKGNFPGRFSGRQFSNSRSEMNVSTLELGDSALYLCASVGSDHTEAFFGQGTRLTVV.

This clone was seen a single time. The genes are TRBV4-1 and TRBJ1-2; D is undetermined. V was clipped by 4 bases and J by 8 bases, with 17 bases between them. The CDR3 is 14 amino acids. CDR1 is MGHRA, CDR2 YSYEKL, per germline. In DNA form, the CDR3 reads TGCGCCAGCAGCCCCCTAAGAGGAGGCCGCGGCTACACCTTC. This sequence encodes CASSPLRGGRGYTF.

The chain combines TRBV27 with TRBJ2-3; 8 bases line up with TRBD2. Trimming at V came to 4 bases and at J to 1 base, leaving 7 bases not matched to a gene. Germline V gene sequence: CDR1 MNHEY, CDR2 SMNVEV (reference sequence). This CDR3 is built from 16 residues. This chain's CDR3 is CASSSPSAGGTDTQYF. Here the CDR3 DNA reads TGTGCCAGCAGTTCCCCATCAGCGGGAGGCACAGATACGCAGTATTTT.

J is TRBJ2-7 and V is TRBV4-3, with D possibly TRBD1 on 6 matching bases. V was shortened by 2 bases and J by 3 bases, with 11 bases between the two germline ends. The CDR3 covers 14 residues. CDR1 is LGHNA, CDR2 YSLEER, per germline. The chain's CDR3 is CASSQKTGGYEQYF. The DNA of the CDR3 is TGCGCCAGCAGCCAAAAGACAGGAGGCTACGAGCAGTACTTC.

J is TRBJ1-2 and V is TRBV5-1; a possible D gene is TRBD1 (6 bases). Germline CDR1 SGHRS, CDR2 YFSETQ. V was shortened by 0 bases and J by 4 bases, with 10 bases between the two germline ends. This CDR3 has 14 residues. CDR3 protein: CASSLEGVGYGYTF. The DNA of the CDR3 is TGCGCCAGCAGCTTGGAGGGGGTGGGCTATGGCTACACCTTC.

The rearrangement joins TRBV18 to TRBJ1-1; weak D call: TRBD1 (6 bases). V was pared by 3 bases and J by 5 bases, with 13 bases between. There are 14 residues in the CDR3. The germline V gene encodes CDR1 KGHSH and CDR2 LQKENI. CDR3 nucleotides: TGTGCCAGCTCACCGAGAGGGGGAGAGACTGAAGCTTTCTTT. This translates into CASSPRGGETEAFF. Full variable domain (outside the CDR3, taken from reference TRBV18 and TRBJ1-1): NAGVMQNPRHLVRRRGQEARLRCSPMKGHSHVYWYRQLPEEGLKFMVYLQKENIIDESGMPKERFSAEFPKEGPSILRIQQVVRGDSAAYFCASSPRGGETEAFFGQGTRLTVV.

The V call is TRBV7-9, the J call TRBJ1-1; D gene uncertain. Germline CDR1 SEHNR, CDR2 FQNEAQ (reference sequence). This CDR3 has 15 residues. Deletions cut 1 base from V and 3 bases from J, with 12 bases between. The CDR3 loop reads CASSLEVGRDTEAFF. CDR3 DNA: TGTGCCAGCAGCTTAGAGGTGGGTCGGGACACTGAAGCTTTCTTT. Variable domain in full (rest from reference TRBV7-9 and TRBJ1-1): DTGVSQNPRHKITKRGQNVTFRCDPISEHNRLYWYRQTLGQGPEFLTYFQNEAQLEKSRLLSDRFSAERPKGSFSTLEIQRTEQGDSAMYLCASSLEVGRDTEAFFGQGTRLTVV.

This chain connects TRBV4-1 to TRBJ2-3; 13 bases map to TRBD2. The CDR3 consists of 20 residues. CDR1 MGHRA and CDR2 YSYEKL come from the germline V gene. After removal of 0 bases from V and 1 base from J, the junction contained 10 bases not matched to a gene. The CDR3 loop reads CASSQDSTPGTSGGTDTQYF. In nucleotides, the CDR3 is TGCGCCAGCAGCCAAGACTCGACTCCCGGGACTAGCGGGGGCACAGATACGCAGTATTTT.

The V call is TRBV2, the J call TRBJ1-1; D might be TRBD1 (5 bases). The CDR3 is made up of 13 amino acids. Germline V lookup: CDR1 SNHLY, CDR2 FYNNEI. V lost 8 bases to trimming and J lost 1 base, with 11 bases between them. CDR3 loop: CASRETANTEAFF. The CDR3 bases are TGTGCCAGCCGGGAGACAGCGAACACTGAAGCTTTCTTT.

The gene calls are TRBV7-9 and TRBJ2-7, with TRBD1 as a possible D gene (6 bases). The CDR3 runs 14 residues. Germline V gene data show CDR1 as SEHNR and CDR2 as FQNEAQ (reference sequence). V lost 5 bases, J lost 1 base, and 12 bases lay in between. CDR3 protein: CASSPRDNSYEQYF. CDR3 DNA sequence: TGTGCCAGCAGCCCTAGGGACAATTCCTACGAGCAGTACTTC.

V usage is TRBV16 and J usage is TRBJ1-2; a possible D gene is TRBD1 (6 bases). This CDR3 region has 14 residues. Trimming took 4 bases from V and 4 from J, leaving 13 bases between them. Germline CDR1 KGHSY, CDR2 FQNENV. The chain's CDR3 is CASSPAGEPYGYTF. The CDR3 nucleotides read TGTGCCAGCAGCCCGGCAGGGGAACCCTATGGCTACACCTTC.

The DNA for the CDR3 is TGTGCCAGCAGTTTTGGGACAGGGAATCAGCCCCAGCATTTT. Translated, it gives CASSFGTGNQPQHF. V gene TRBV27 combines with J gene TRBJ1-5, with 9 bases fitting TRBD1. Germline lookup yields CDR1 MNHEY and CDR2 SMNVEV (reference sequence). The CDR3 loop spans 14 amino acids. Trimming removed 3 bases from V and 4 bases from J; junction bases left unmatched: 1.

The chain carries TRBV5-1 and TRBJ2-5; maybe TRBD1 (7 bases). CDR1 SGHRS and CDR2 YFSETQ come from the germline V gene. Trimming shortened V by 4 bases and J by 3 bases, and 19 bases separated the two germline ends. The CDR3 is 16 amino acids. The CDR3 protein is CASSGAYRGLEETQYF. Written as DNA, the CDR3 is TGCGCCAGCAGCGGAGCGTACAGGGGACTGGAAGAGACCCAGTACTTC.

J is TRBJ1-5 and V is TRBV29-1, with D possibly being TRBD1 (5 bases). Trimming pared 4 bases from V and 0 bases from J, leaving 7 bases between. Germline V CDR1 and CDR2: SQVTM, ANQGSEA. This CDR3 is 13 amino acids long. CDR3 sequence (DNA): TGCAGCGTTGGACAGAATAGCAATCAGCCCCAGCATTTT. This sequence encodes CSVGQNSNQPQHF.

The chain combines TRBV6-1 with TRBJ2-7; 8 bases align to TRBD1. The germline CDR1 and CDR2 sequences are MNHNS and SASEGT. The V and J ends lost 3 bases and 4 bases, in that order; junction bases with no gene match: 8. CDR3 length equals 15 residues. As DNA, the CDR3 is TGTGCCAGCAGTGAGGACAGGGAGGTGGTATACGAGCAGTACTTC. Amino acids: CASSEDREVVYEQYF.

The chain recombines TRBV6-1 with TRBJ1-1; TRBD1 aligns across 9 bases. Germline V gives CDR1 MNHNS, CDR2 SASEGT. The length of the CDR3 is 12 residues. The ends lost 4 bases at V and 10 bases at J; junction bases unmatched: 4. CDR3 coding DNA: TGTGCCAGCAGTGTGTTGGGACAGGGAGCTTTCTTT. The encoded protein is CASSVLGQGAFF.

The rearrangement joins TRBV19 to TRBJ1-1; TRBD1 matches at 8 bases. J lost 12 bases, V lost 2 bases, and 11 bases had no gene match. CDR3 length: 14 residues. Germline CDR1 LNHDA, CDR2 SQIVND (reference sequence). CDR3 sequence: CASSIPRQGRATFF. The CDR3 DNA sequence: TGTGCCAGTAGTATACCCCGACAGGGGCGGGCGACTTTCTTT.

This clone was counted a single time. CDR3: CASQLAGKGSTGELFF. The CDR3 DNA is TGCGCCAGCCAACTAGCAGGGAAGGGTAGTACCGGGGAGCTGTTTTTT. V is TRBV5-1 and J is TRBJ2-2; the D gene is possibly TRBD2 (6 bases). Germline V gene lookup returns CDR1 SGHRS and CDR2 YFSETQ. The CDR3 runs to 16 residues. V lost 7 bases to trimming and J lost 5 bases, with 21 bases between them.

V usage is TRBV7-9 and J usage is TRBJ1-5; D might be TRBD1 (6 bases). The CDR3 runs 17 residues. V was cut by 0 bases and J by 2 bases, with 14 bases left in between. From germline, CDR1 is SEHNR and CDR2 FQNEAQ (reference sequence). The CDR3 DNA reads as TGTGCCAGCAGCTTAGCGCAGGTACAGGGTCGCAATCAGCCCCAGCATTTT. Amino acids: CASSLAQVQGRNQPQHF.

This chain uses TRBV2 with TRBJ1-2, with a weak D call TRBD1 (6 bases). The V and J ends lost 2 bases and 0 bases respectively, with 16 bases between them. The germline V gene encodes CDR1 SNHLY and CDR2 FYNNEI. The CDR3 is 17 residues long. The CDR3 spells CASSEFVRDTANYGYTF. CDR3 in DNA: TGTGCCAGCAGTGAATTCGTAAGGGACACCGCTAACTATGGCTACACCTTC.

This clone was picked up one time. The rearrangement links TRBV7-3 to TRBJ2-1; D is perhaps TRBD2 (6 bases). The CDR3 is 17 residues long. Germline values: CDR1 SGHTA, CDR2 FQGTGA. Trimming took 1 base from V and 9 from J, leaving 22 bases between them. The CDR3 DNA reads TGTGCCAGCAGCTTAAAACCCACGGGACGGGAGTCGTTTGAGCAGTTCTTC. Translation: CASSLKPTGRESFEQFF.